This entry describes one TCR beta chain. The antigen this receptor binds is unknown. No much larger clonotype is one base removed from it; base qualities were not supplied. The immunoSEQ Assay was used to sequence TCRbeta CDR3 regions. After extraction, genomic DNA underwent amplification by bias-controlled multiplex PCR, followed by high-throughput sequencing. The authors' analysis ran thus. To quantify the absolute abundance of every unique TCRbeta CDR3 region, sequences were collapsed and filtered. T cell fraction was estimated by normalizing TCRbeta template counts to usable DNA, which was measured by amplifying reference genes present in all nucleated cells. Repertoire TCRs were annotated as SARS-CoV-2-specific when V gene, CDR3 amino acid sequence and J gene were exactly matched to a known reactive TCR set. MIRA supplied the reference SARS-CoV-2 TCR set, which was filtered for enrichment in COVID-19-positive ImmuneCODE repertoires so that public or cross-reactive TCRs were removed. Based on the MIRA antigens, annotated TCRs were further analysed at the level of specific ORF or position within ORF. Breadth was defined as the number of annotated unique rearrangements divided by the total number of unique productive rearrangements, and depth was defined as the summed frequency of the annotated unique rearrangements. TCR breadth was compared between groups using two-sided Wilcoxon rank-sum tests. TCRdb took over this immuneACCESS table, retaining in-frame rearrangements with V and J assigned. Such tables are incomplete; in checked studies, under half of the missing clones stem from an unresolved V gene, and the remainder is unexplained. V and J calls and clone size are given by that table; D and trimming were obtained from the DNA. Recorded for this sample are 320,000 or so clones; roughly 88% of them occurred a single time. The ten largest clones represent around 5.5% of the sample.

These data are taken from a study of Ad26.COV2.S vaccination and SARS-CoV-2 variants (dated by TCRdb to about 2021). General notes on the study: Vaccine-arm donors were drawn from COV1001, a multicentre, randomized, double-blind, placebo-controlled phase I-IIa trial of Ad26.COV2.S in healthy adults. Ad26.COV2.S was administered intramuscularly at a dose of 5x10^10 or 1x10^11 viral particles, either as one shot or as two shots given 56 days apart. Sequencing of the TCRbeta repertoire served to evaluate the specificity and breadth of SARS-CoV-2-reactive T cell receptors following Ad26.COV2.S vaccination. A total of 32 samples were included in the TCR-sequenced set, comprising 19 Ad26.COV2.S vaccine recipients, 5 placebo recipients and 8 SARS-CoV-2 convalescent individuals. Trial participants were randomized into five groups of five: low-dose or high-dose Ad26.COV2.S given once or twice, or placebo on both occasions. Investigators did not know the trial group allocation while performing experiments and assessing outcomes. Overall results and qualifications from the work: Higher spike-specific TCR breadth was observed in Ad26.COV2.S recipients than in placebo recipients (P = 0.0014). The study was not powered for comparison of responses between vaccine doses or regimens. Non-spike TCR breadth was comparable between vaccine and placebo recipients, consistent with the vaccine containing only spike. Substantial breadth of spike-specific CD8+ and CD4+ T cell responses was reported after vaccination. According to the authors, total T cell responses may have been underestimated by the TCR breadth and depth analyses.

This specimen's treatment or condition label, per the study, means: over 15 received Ad26.COV2.S at low or high dose, single or two shots; 5 received placebo; per-sample allocation not given. For vaccine and placebo recipients, repertoires were sequenced using samples collected on day 63 after the first injection. Between 29 July and 7 August 2020, Cohort 1b enrolled some 25 adults aged 18-55 years at one site in Boston, USA. Ad26.COV2.S was a replication-incompetent adenovirus type 26 vector that expressed a prefusion-stabilized SARS-CoV-2 spike protein derived from the original Wuhan strain. The origin of this receptor is a person aged 18 to 65 who received the Ad26.COV2.S COVID-19 vaccine or a placebo. This specimen consisted of peripheral blood, obtained in a trial of Ad26.COV2.S vaccine versus placebo.

The base sequence is TGTGCCAGTAGACAGACAGGGAATAATCAGCCCCAGCATTTT. Translated, it reads CASRQTGNNQPQHF. The V gene is TRBV19 and the J gene is TRBJ1-5; the junction holds 7 bases that match TRBD1. Including cysteine and phenylalanine, the CDR3 has 14 amino acids. The sequence is cut down to CDR3 DNA, 42 bases in frame from base 1. According to the germline V gene (reference sequence), CDR1 reads LNHDA and CDR2 reads SQIVND. Trimming takes 6 bases off V and 4 bases off J; junction bases not matched to a gene: 6.